The present T cell receptor beta chain was sequenced within a study of cytomegalovirus exposure and HLA in healthy donors. The study's findings and limits: Within the data, a cluster of highly shared sequence variants was likely a sequencing artifact. Donors belonging to an Asian-associated ancestry cluster reportedly showed fewer N-insertions in productive TCRs than the approximately 670-donor mean, according to what a later analysis found.

About this clone: Its target is unknown.

The germline V gene encodes CDR1 MGHRA and CDR2 YSYEKL. Trimming at V came to 2 bases and at J to 3 bases, leaving 12 bases not matched to a gene. The CDR3 runs to 18 residues. Researchers ran the PCR with 60 Vbeta and 13 Jbeta primers. Measured with immunoSEQ multiplex PCR; TCRdb has only the in-frame clones, and not every one. The sample lists 200,000 or so clones, approximately 81% occurring once. The rearrangement uses TRBV4-1 and TRBJ2-7; 11 bases agree with TRBD2. This TCR came from a woman younger than 35 in good health and CMV-seropositive. The sequenced material came from PBMCs. The CDR3 is CASSQLLAGGHRLYEQYF. The DNA of the CDR3 is TGCGCCAGCAGCCAACTCCTAGCGGGGGGCCACCGTCTCTACGAGCAGTACTTC.